Given below is one T cell receptor (beta chain) in context. Other nucleotide sequences in the sample specify the same CDR3. TCRdb's table, derived via immunoSEQ multiplex PCR, lists solely in-frame clones and lacks some. The sample has some 2.4 million clones, 93% seen once. These data originate in a study of shared clonotypes between healthy human individuals. This CDR3 is 13 amino acids long. V shed 4 bases and J 4 bases; nucleotides not matched to a gene: 1. CDR1 is SGHTA, CDR2 FQGNSA, per germline. The chain couples TRBV7-2 to TRBJ1-5, with TRBD1 matching over 7 bases. The receptor comes from a man aged 18 to 29 in good health. Some clones in this sample may be carry-over from other donors' samples. The sample comprised naive CD4+ T cells from PBMCs. The sample's subset: CD45RA+ positively selected. The CDR3 spells CASSSDRNQPQHF. CDR3 in DNA: TGTGCCAGCAGCTCGGACAGGAATCAGCCCCAGCATTTT. The whole variable domain, filled in from reference TRBV7-2 and TRBJ1-5, reads GAGVSQSPSNKVTEKGKDVELRCDPISGHTALYWYRQSLGQGLEFLIYFQGNSAPDKSGLPSDRFSAERTGGSVSTLTIQRTQQEDSAVYLCASSSDRNQPQHFGDGTRLSIL.